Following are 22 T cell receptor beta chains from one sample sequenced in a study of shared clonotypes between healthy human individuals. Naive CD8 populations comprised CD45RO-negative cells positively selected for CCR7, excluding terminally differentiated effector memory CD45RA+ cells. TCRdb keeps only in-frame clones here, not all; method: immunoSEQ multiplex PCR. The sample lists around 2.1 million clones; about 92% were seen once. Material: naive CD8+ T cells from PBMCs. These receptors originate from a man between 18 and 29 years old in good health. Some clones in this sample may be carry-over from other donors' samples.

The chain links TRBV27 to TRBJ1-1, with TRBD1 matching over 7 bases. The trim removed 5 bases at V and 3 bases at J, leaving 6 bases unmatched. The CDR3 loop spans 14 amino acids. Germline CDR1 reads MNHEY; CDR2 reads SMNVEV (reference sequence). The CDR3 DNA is TGTGCCAGCAGTCGAGGGGGCGAGGACACTGAAGCTTTCTTT. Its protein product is CASSRGGEDTEAFF.

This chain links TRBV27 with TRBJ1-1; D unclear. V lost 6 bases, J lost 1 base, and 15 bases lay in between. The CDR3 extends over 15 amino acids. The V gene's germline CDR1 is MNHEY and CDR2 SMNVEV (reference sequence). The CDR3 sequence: CASRDGPLGNTEAFF. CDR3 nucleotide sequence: TGTGCCAGCAGGGACGGTCCCTTGGGGAACACTGAAGCTTTCTTT.

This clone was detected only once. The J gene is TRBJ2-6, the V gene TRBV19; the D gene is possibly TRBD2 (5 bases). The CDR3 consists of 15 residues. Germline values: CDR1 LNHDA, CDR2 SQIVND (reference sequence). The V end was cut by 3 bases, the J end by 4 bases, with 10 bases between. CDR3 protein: CASSIFSGGANVLTF. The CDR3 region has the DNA TGTGCCAGTAGTATTTTCTCGGGGGGGGCCAACGTCCTGACTTTC.

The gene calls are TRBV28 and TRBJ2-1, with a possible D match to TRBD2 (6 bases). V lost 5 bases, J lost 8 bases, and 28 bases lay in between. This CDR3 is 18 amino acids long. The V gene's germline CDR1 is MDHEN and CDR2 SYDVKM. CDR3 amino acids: CASSLSLPPGGGTDEQFF. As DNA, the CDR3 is TGTGCCAGCAGTCTATCGCTCCCCCCGGGTGGGGGGACGGATGAGCAGTTCTTC.

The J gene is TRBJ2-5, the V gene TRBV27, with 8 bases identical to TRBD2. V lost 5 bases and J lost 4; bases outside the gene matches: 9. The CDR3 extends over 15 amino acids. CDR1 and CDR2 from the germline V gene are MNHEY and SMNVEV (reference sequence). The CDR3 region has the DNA TGTGCCAGCAGTGCCCGGGTTCGGGGGGGAGAGACCCAGTACTTC. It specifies CASSARVRGGETQYF.

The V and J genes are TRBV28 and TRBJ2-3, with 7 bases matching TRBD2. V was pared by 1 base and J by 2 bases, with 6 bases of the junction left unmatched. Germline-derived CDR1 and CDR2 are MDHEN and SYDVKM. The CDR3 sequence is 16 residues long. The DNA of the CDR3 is TGTGCCAGCAGTTTATTCGCTAGCGGAGACACAGATACGCAGTATTTT. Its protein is CASSLFASGDTDTQYF.

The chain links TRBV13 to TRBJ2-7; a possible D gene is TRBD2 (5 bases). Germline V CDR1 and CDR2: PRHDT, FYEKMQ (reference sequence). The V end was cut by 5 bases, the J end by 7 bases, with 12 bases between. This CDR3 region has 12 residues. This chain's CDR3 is CASSPASGEQYF. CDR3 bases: TGTGCCAGCAGCCCCGCGAGCGGAGAGCAGTACTTC.

CDR3 DNA: TGTGCCAGTAGTTGGGGGGGACCCTACAATGAGCAGTTCTTC. This translates into CASSWGGPYNEQFF. This sequence joins TRBV19 and TRBJ2-1; 7 nucleotides line up with TRBD2. In germline, CDR1 is LNHDA, CDR2 SQIVND (reference sequence). This CDR3 has 14 residues. Trimming removed 5 bases from V and 2 bases from J; junction bases left unmatched: 3.

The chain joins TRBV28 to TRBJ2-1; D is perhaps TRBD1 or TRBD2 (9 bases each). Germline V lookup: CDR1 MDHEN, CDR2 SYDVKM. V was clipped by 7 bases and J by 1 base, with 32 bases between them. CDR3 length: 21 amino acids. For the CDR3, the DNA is TGTGCCAGCACCCCTGCGCTGGGGACAGGGCATCTAGCGGGATCCTACAATGAGCAGTTCTTC. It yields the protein CASTPALGTGHLAGSYNEQFF.

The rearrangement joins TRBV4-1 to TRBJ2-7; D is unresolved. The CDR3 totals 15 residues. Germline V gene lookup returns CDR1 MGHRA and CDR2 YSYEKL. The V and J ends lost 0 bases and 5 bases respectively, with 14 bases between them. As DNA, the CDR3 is TGCGCCAGCAGCCAAGATGACCCTTCAGGTCACGAGCAGTACTTC. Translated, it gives CASSQDDPSGHEQYF.

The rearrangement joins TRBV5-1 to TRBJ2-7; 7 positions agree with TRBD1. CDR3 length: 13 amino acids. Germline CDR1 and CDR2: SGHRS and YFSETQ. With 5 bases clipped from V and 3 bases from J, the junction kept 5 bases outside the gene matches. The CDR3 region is CASRGRDSYEQYF. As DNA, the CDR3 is TGCGCCAGCAGGGGCCGGGACAGCTACGAGCAGTACTTC.

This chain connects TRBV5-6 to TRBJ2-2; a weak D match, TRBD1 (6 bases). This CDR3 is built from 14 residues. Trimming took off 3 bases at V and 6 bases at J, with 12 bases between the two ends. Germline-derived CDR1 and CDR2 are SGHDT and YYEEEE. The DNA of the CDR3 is TGTGCCAGCAGCTGGGGGCAGGGCCCCGGGGAGCTGTTTTTT. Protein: CASSWGQGPGELFF.

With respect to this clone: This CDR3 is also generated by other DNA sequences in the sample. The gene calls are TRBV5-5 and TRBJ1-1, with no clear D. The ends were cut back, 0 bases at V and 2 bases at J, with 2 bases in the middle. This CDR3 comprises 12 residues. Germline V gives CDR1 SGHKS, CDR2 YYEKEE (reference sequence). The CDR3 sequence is CASSLANTEAFF. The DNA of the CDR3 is TGTGCCAGCAGCTTGGCCAACACTGAAGCTTTCTTT.

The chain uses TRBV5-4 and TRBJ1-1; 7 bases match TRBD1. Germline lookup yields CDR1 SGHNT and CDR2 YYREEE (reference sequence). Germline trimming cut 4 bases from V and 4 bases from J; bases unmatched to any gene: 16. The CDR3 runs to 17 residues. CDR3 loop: CASSPGTVGTAGTEAFF. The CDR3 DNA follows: TGTGCCAGCAGCCCAGGGACGGTTGGGACAGCAGGCACTGAAGCTTTCTTT. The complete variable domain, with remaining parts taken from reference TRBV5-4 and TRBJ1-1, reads ETGVTQSPTHLIKTRGQQVTLRCSSQSGHNTVSWYQQALGQGPQFIFQYYREEENGRGNFPPRFSGLQFPNYSSELNVNALELDDSALYLCASSPGTVGTAGTEAFFGQGTRLTVV.

CDR3 in DNA: TGTGCCACGGGACTAGCGGGAGGGCCGGGCGAGCAGTACTTC. Translating it yields CATGLAGGPGEQYF. The J gene is TRBJ2-7, the V gene TRBV7-9; 16 bases agree with TRBD2. The V segment lost 10 bases and the J segment 6 bases; nucleotides outside the gene matches: 6. There are 14 residues in the CDR3. Looked up from germline, CDR1 is SEHNR and CDR2 is FQNEAQ (reference sequence).

The CDR3 region is CASSMGLEAYNEQFF. The CDR3 DNA reads as TGTGCCAGTAGTATGGGACTAGAAGCCTACAATGAGCAGTTCTTC. J is TRBJ2-1 and V is TRBV19, with 8 bases that match TRBD2. The CDR3 length is 15 residues. Germline V lookup: CDR1 LNHDA, CDR2 SQIVND (reference sequence). J gave up 2 bases and V 3 bases, and 3 bases lay outside the gene matches.

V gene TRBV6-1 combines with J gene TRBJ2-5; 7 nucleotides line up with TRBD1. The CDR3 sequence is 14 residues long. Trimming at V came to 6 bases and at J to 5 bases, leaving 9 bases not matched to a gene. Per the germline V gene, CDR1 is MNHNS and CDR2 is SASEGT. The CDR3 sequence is CASSDRDLIETQYF. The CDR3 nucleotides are TGTGCCAGCAGCGACAGGGATCTGATCGAGACCCAGTACTTC.

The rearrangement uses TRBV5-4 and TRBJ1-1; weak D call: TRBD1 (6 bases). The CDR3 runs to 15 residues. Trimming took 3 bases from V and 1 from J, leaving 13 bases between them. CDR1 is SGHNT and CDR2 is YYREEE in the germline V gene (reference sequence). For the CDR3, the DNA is TGTGCCAGCAGCTCTACGACAGGCTCGAACACTGAAGCTTTCTTT. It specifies CASSSTTGSNTEAFF.

In DNA form, the CDR3 reads TGCGCCAGCAGCTTGGAGGGGACAGGGATAGAGACCCAGTACTTC. As protein: CASSLEGTGIETQYF. The V gene is TRBV5-1, the J gene TRBJ2-5, with TRBD1 matching over 9 bases. The CDR3 loop spans 15 amino acids. The germline V gene has CDR1 SGHRS and CDR2 YFSETQ. V lost 0 bases and J lost 4; bases outside the gene matches: 4.

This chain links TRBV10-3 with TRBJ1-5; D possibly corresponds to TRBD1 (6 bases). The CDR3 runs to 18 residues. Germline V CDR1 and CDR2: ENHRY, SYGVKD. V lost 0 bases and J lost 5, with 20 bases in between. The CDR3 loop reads CAISESWVGNRAHQPQHF. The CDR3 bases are TGTGCCATCAGTGAGTCGTGGGTCGGGAACAGGGCCCATCAGCCCCAGCATTTT.

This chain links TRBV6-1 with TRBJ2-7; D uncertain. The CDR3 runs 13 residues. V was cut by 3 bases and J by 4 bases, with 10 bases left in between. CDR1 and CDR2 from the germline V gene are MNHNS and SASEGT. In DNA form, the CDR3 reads TGTGCCAGCAGTGATTTAAGGGTTTACGAGCAGTACTTC. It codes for CASSDLRVYEQYF.

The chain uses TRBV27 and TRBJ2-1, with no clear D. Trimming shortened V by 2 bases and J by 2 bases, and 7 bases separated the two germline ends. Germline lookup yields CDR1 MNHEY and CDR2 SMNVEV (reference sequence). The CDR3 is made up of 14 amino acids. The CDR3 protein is CASSLVYTYNEQFF. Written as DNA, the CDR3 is TGTGCCAGCAGTTTAGTTTACACCTACAATGAGCAGTTCTTC.